Shown below are 7 T cell receptor beta chains from a single sample sequenced in a study of early stage breast cancer tumors. TCRdb keeps only in-frame clones here, not all; method: immunoSEQ multiplex PCR. Found here are 25,000 to 30,000 clones, 55% to 75% of them singletons; the top ten hold around 34%. The sequencing sample was made of blood. The receptors were sampled from a person aged 45-60 years with breast cancer.

In its sample, this clone was seen once. In DNA form, the CDR3 reads TGTGCCAGCAGCGTCAGGCGGGAGCGAACCGGGGAGCTGTTTTTT. It codes for CASSVRRERTGELFF. The V gene is TRBV9, the J gene TRBJ2-2; 7 positions agree with TRBD2. This CDR3 region has 15 residues. From germline, CDR1 is SGDLS and CDR2 YYNGEE. Unmatched junction bases numbered 6, after V lost 2 bases and J lost 5 bases.

The chain has TRBV7-2 and TRBJ2-3; D is unresolved. The CDR3 extends over 14 amino acids. Germline loops: CDR1 SGHTA, CDR2 FQGNSA. Between the trimmed V and J ends, which lost 2 bases and 3 bases, there was a span of 9 bases. CDR3 protein: CASSLTGLTDTQYF. In nucleotides, the CDR3 is TGTGCCAGCAGCTTAACTGGATTAACAGATACGCAGTATTTT.

Of note for this clone: The junction shows a germline mismatch at one end, possibly a read error. CDR3 sequence (DNA): TGTGCCAGCGGGGGGACAGGGAAGGCTTACTTC. This translates into CASGGTGKAYF. The chain uses TRBV7-6 and TRBJ1-2; 9 nucleotides match TRBD1. The CDR3 extends over 11 amino acids. In germline, CDR1 is SGHVS, CDR2 FNYEAQ.

The chain has TRBV18 and TRBJ2-2; D is perhaps TRBD1 (5 bases). Trimming shortened V by 5 bases and J by 4 bases, and 8 bases separated the two germline ends. The CDR3 has 13 residues. CDR1 KGHSH and CDR2 LQKENI come from the germline V gene. The CDR3 spells CASSVQGTGELFF. In DNA, the CDR3 is TGTGCCAGCTCAGTGCAGGGCACCGGGGAGCTGTTTTTT.

The DNA of the CDR3 is TGTGCCAGCAGTGAGGGACTAGCGGGAGCAGGGGATACGCAGTATTTT. The encoded protein is CASSEGLAGAGDTQYF. The V and J genes are TRBV2 and TRBJ2-3; 14 nucleotides line up with TRBD2. This CDR3 spans 16 amino acids. Germline loops: CDR1 SNHLY, CDR2 FYNNEI. V lost 3 bases to trimming and J lost 6 bases; unmatched junction nucleotides: 5. The entire variable domain, with the rest obtained from reference TRBV2 and TRBJ2-3, is as follows: EPEVTQTPSHQVTQMGQEVILRCVPISNHLYFYWYRQILGQKVEFLVSFYNNEISEKSEIFDDQFSVERPDGSNFTLKIRSTKLEDSAMYFCASSEGLAGAGDTQYFGPGTRLTVL.

This clone was observed a few times. The V and J genes are TRBV30 and TRBJ1-5; D is ambiguous. V lost 0 bases and J 1 base, leaving 7 bases between the germline ends. The germline V gene has CDR1 GTSNPN and CDR2 SVGIG (reference sequence). The CDR3 runs 14 residues. Here the CDR3 reads CAWSVRRSNQPQHF. In DNA, the CDR3 is TGTGCCTGGAGTGTACGGAGGAGCAATCAGCCCCAGCATTTT.

The chain couples TRBV5-1 to TRBJ2-3; D gene uncertain. The V end was cut by 2 bases, the J end by 6 bases, with 7 bases between. CDR3 size: 12 residues. Germline V CDR1 and CDR2: SGHRS, YFSETQ. The CDR3 DNA follows: TGCGCCAGCAGCTTAAAATCGGATACGCAGTATTTT. Translation: CASSLKSDTQYF.